Following are 32 T cell receptor beta chains from one sample sequenced in a study of beta chain features in type 1 diabetes. Study-wide points: TCRB CDR3s from Type 1 diabetes patients were moderately but significantly shorter in all four CD4+ subsets.

No antigens are known for them. Of the isolated RNA, all was reverse transcribed, and so the sequenced material was expressed TCRB transcripts. Clones were read by immunoSEQ multiplex PCR, and TCRdb kept only the in-frame ones, dropping some. Here the sample spans under 850,000 clones, 13% being singletons. Material for sequencing was naive CD4+ T cells from blood. The source is a man in his late teens or twenties with type 1 diabetes.

The V gene is TRBV9, the J gene TRBJ2-2; weak D call: TRBD2 (7 bases). The CDR3 loop spans 15 amino acids. Germline V gene data show CDR1 as SGDLS and CDR2 as YYNGEE. V was pared by 3 bases and J by 7 bases, with 16 bases between. DNA of the CDR3: TGTGCCAGCAGCGCGGGGGGCGTGTTGTTCGGGGAGCTGTTTTTT. Translating gives CASSAGGVLFGELFF.

Regarding this clone: Distinct nucleotide sequences in the sample also encode this CDR3. The chain couples TRBV15 to TRBJ1-1; D is unresolved. CDR1 is LNHNV, CDR2 YYDKDF, per germline (reference sequence). The CDR3 has 13 amino acids. V lost 1 base to trimming and J lost 5 bases, with 8 bases between them. The CDR3 protein is CATSRAGGTEAFF. CDR3 DNA sequence: TGTGCCACCAGCAGAGCGGGTGGGACTGAAGCTTTCTTT.

This clone was recorded a few times. The chain uses TRBV9 and TRBJ1-1; maybe TRBD1 (5 bases). CDR3 size: 14 residues. The V end lost 3 bases, the J end lost 0 bases, and 9 bases lay between the germline ends. CDR1 SGDLS and CDR2 YYNGEE come from the germline V gene. The CDR3 DNA follows: TGTGCCAGCAGCGCCCGACAGCTGAACACTGAAGCTTTCTTT. Translation: CASSARQLNTEAFF.

The J gene is TRBJ1-6, the V gene TRBV19; D remains unclear. This CDR3 has 14 residues. Germline V gene lookup returns CDR1 LNHDA and CDR2 SQIVND (reference sequence). V was cut by 3 bases and J by 8 bases, with 11 bases left in between. Written as DNA, the CDR3 is TGTGCCAGTAGTATTGTCGGCAAAGATTCACCCCTCCACTTT. Encoded protein: CASSIVGKDSPLHF. The full variable domain, completed using reference TRBV19 and TRBJ1-6, is DGGITQSPKYLFRKEGQNVTLSCEQNLNHDAMYWYRQDPGQGLRLIYYSQIVNDFQKGDIAEGYSVSREKKESFPLTVTSAQKNPTAFYLCASSIVGKDSPLHFGNGTRLTVT.

This clone has a handful of counts. The rearrangement links TRBV7-8 to TRBJ2-1; a weak D match, TRBD1 (6 bases). The CDR3 is made up of 15 amino acids. CDR1 and CDR2 from the germline V gene are SGHVS and FQNEAQ. The V gene lost 3 bases and the J gene lost 2 bases, with 11 bases spanning the gap. The CDR3 coding sequence is TGTGCCAGCAGCTTTAGTTGGACAGCCTACAATGAGCAGTTCTTC. Amino acids: CASSFSWTAYNEQFF.

In this sample, this clone turned up a few times. This chain connects TRBV30 to TRBJ1-4, with 7 bases identical to TRBD1. The length of the CDR3 is 13 residues. The germline V gene has CDR1 GTSNPN and CDR2 SVGIG (reference sequence). J lost 4 bases, V lost 3 bases, and 2 bases had no gene match. CDR3 loop: CAWRGQFNEKLFF. The DNA of the CDR3 is TGTGCCTGGAGGGGACAGTTTAATGAAAAACTGTTTTTT.

In its sample, this clone was seen a few times. The chain uses TRBV7-9 and TRBJ2-2, with D unclear. This CDR3 region has 15 residues. The germline CDR1 and CDR2 sequences are SEHNR and FQNEAQ (reference sequence). V was pared by 1 base and J by 4 bases, with 10 bases between. The CDR3 DNA reads TGTGCCAGCAGCTTAGGGCGTGTCCCCACCGGGGAGCTGTTTTTT. Translating it yields CASSLGRVPTGELFF.

V and J are TRBV27 and TRBJ1-4; 7 nucleotides agree with TRBD1. V gave up 5 bases and J gave up 7 bases; unmatched junction bases: 7. Germline V gene lookup returns CDR1 MNHEY and CDR2 SMNVEV (reference sequence). The CDR3 totals 14 residues. CDR3 coding DNA: TGTGCCAGCAGTCCCAGGGGGGCCGGTGAAAAACTGTTTTTT. As protein: CASSPRGAGEKLFF.

This clone was detected a few times. Germline and junction disagree at one end, which may indicate a read error. The rearrangement links TRBV5-1 to TRBJ2-2; D gene uncertain. The germline V gene has CDR1 SGHRS and CDR2 YFSETQ. The CDR3 extends over 16 amino acids. In DNA form, the CDR3 reads TGCGCCAGTAGCTACGCTGTTGTAGGGCACACCGGGGAGCTGTTTTTT. Its translation is CASSYAVVGHTGELFF.

This clone was seen a few times. The chain carries TRBV29-1 and TRBJ2-2; TRBD1 might be the D (6 bases). This CDR3 is built from 15 residues. Germline values: CDR1 SQVTM, CDR2 ANQGSEA. Trimming stripped 7 bases from V and 0 bases from J, with 15 bases between. CDR3 coding DNA: TGCAGCGCCCGGGCAGGGGTCGCGAACACCGGGGAGCTGTTTTTT. It translates to CSARAGVANTGELFF.

This rearrangement joins TRBV19 to TRBJ1-2; 7 bases are shared with TRBD1. Germline V gene lookup returns CDR1 LNHDA and CDR2 SQIVND (reference sequence). The ends lost 3 bases at V and 3 bases at J; junction bases unmatched: 1. This CDR3 is built from 13 residues. The CDR3: CASSMGTDYGYTF. CDR3 nucleotides: TGTGCCAGTAGTATGGGGACAGACTATGGCTACACCTTC.

This clone has only a few counts. V and J are TRBV21-1 and TRBJ1-6. TRBV21-1 is flagged as a pseudogene. The CDR3 is made up of 14 amino acids. In nucleotides, the CDR3 is TGTGCCAGCAGCGGAGGCAGGGCGAATTCACCCCTCCACTTT. Its protein product is CASSGGRANSPLHF.

V gene TRBV30 combines with J gene TRBJ2-5, with a possible D match to TRBD2 (5 bases). Germline values: CDR1 GTSNPN, CDR2 SVGIG (reference sequence). Trimming shortened V by 3 bases and J by 3 bases, and 8 bases separated the two germline ends. The CDR3 is 12 residues long. The CDR3 loop is CAWRPGKETQYF. The CDR3 region has the DNA TGTGCCTGGAGGCCGGGAAAAGAGACCCAGTACTTC.

This clone has only a few counts. The chain carries TRBV25-1 and TRBJ2-2, with D uncertain. The CDR3 has 13 amino acids. CDR1 and CDR2 from the germline V gene are MGHDK and SYGVNS. Deletions cut 6 bases from V and 1 base from J, with 6 bases between. The CDR3 protein is CASRAQNTGELFF. The DNA for the CDR3 is TGTGCCAGCAGAGCGCAGAACACCGGGGAGCTGTTTTTT.

This clone was observed a few times. The rearrangement links TRBV20-1 to TRBJ2-3, with D unclear. The CDR3 is 11 residues long. V was pared by 8 bases and J by 2 bases, with 8 bases between. Germline-derived CDR1 and CDR2 are DFQATT and SNEGSKA (reference sequence). CDR3 sequence (DNA): TGCAGTATTCACGACACAGATACGCAGTATTTT. Its protein is CSIHDTDTQYF.

V and J are TRBV28 and TRBJ1-2, with D possibly matching TRBD1 (5 bases). The ends were cut back, 11 bases at V and 5 bases at J, with 21 bases in the middle. This CDR3 is built from 14 residues. Germline V gene sequence: CDR1 MDHEN, CDR2 SYDVKM. CDR3 sequence reads: CALRGGGAPYGYTF. DNA of the CDR3: TGTGCCCTTCGAGGCGGGGGTGCACCTTATGGCTACACCTTC.

This chain uses TRBV2 with TRBJ1-1; D remains ambiguous. The CDR3 spans 11 residues. The germline gives CDR1 SNHLY, CDR2 FYNNEI. Trimming removed 8 bases at V and 8 bases at J, with 12 bases between. As DNA, the CDR3 is TGTGCCAGCTGCCGGGCCCTAGAAGCTTTCTTT. Amino acid sequence: CASCRALEAFF.

This rearrangement joins TRBV5-1 to TRBJ2-1, with unresolved D. V gave up 6 bases and J gave up 10 bases, with 26 bases separating them. The length of the CDR3 is 16 residues. The germline V gene encodes CDR1 SGHRS and CDR2 YFSETQ. CDR3 DNA sequence: TGCGCCAGCAAACGGGCGGTTGGTGTTCCCGTCAGGGAGCAGTTCTTC. Its translation: CASKRAVGVPVREQFF.

The V gene is TRBV7-9, the J gene TRBJ2-1; TRBD2 aligns across 12 bases. CDR3 length equals 14 residues. J gave up 4 bases and V 8 bases, and 3 bases lay outside the gene matches. Per the germline V gene, CDR1 is SEHNR and CDR2 is FQNEAQ (reference sequence). CDR3: CASSGTSGYNEQFF. The CDR3 DNA is TGTGCCAGCTCCGGGACTAGCGGGTACAATGAGCAGTTCTTC.

Only a few counts were recorded for this clone. V and J are TRBV2 and TRBJ2-4, with D possibly matching TRBD1 (5 bases). The CDR3 loop spans 14 amino acids. The germline V gene encodes CDR1 SNHLY and CDR2 FYNNEI. V dropped 9 bases and J dropped 0 bases, with 12 bases sitting between them. The CDR3 DNA sequence: TGTGCCAGTGATCAGGGAATAGCCAAAAACATTCAGTACTTC. As protein: CASDQGIAKNIQYF.

This rearrangement joins TRBV4-1 to TRBJ1-1, with TRBD1 identical over 7 bases. The CDR3 runs 17 residues. Germline-derived CDR1 and CDR2 are MGHRA and YSYEKL. V was pared by 4 bases and J by 4 bases, with 15 bases of the junction left unmatched. Here the CDR3 reads CASSLVDRAGRGTEAFF. Written as DNA, the CDR3 is TGCGCCAGCAGCCTCGTAGACAGGGCGGGGAGGGGCACTGAAGCTTTCTTT.

A note on this clone: Different DNA sequences within this sample yield the same CDR3. The chain is built from TRBV5-1 and TRBJ2-2; the D is unclear. This CDR3 is 13 amino acids long. V gave up 0 bases and J gave up 4 bases, with 4 bases separating them. The V gene's germline CDR1 is SGHRS and CDR2 YFSETQ. The CDR3, as DNA: TGCGCCAGCAGCTTGGCAACCACCGGGGAGCTGTTTTTT. Its translation is CASSLATTGELFF. Filled out from reference TRBV5-1 and TRBJ2-2, the complete variable domain reads KAGVTQTPRYLIKTRGQQVTLSCSPISGHRSVSWYQQTPGQGLQFLFEYFSETQRNKGNFPGRFSGRQFSNSRSEMNVSTLELGDSALYLCASSLATTGELFFGEGSRLTVL.

The J gene is TRBJ2-2, the V gene TRBV9; 8 nucleotides match TRBD1. The V segment lost 4 bases and the J segment 3 bases; nucleotides outside the gene matches: 5. This CDR3 is built from 15 residues. Germline V lookup: CDR1 SGDLS, CDR2 YYNGEE. The CDR3 DNA sequence: TGTGCCAGCAGCATCACGACAGGGGACACCGGGGAGCTGTTTTTT. Its protein product is CASSITTGDTGELFF.

CDR3 protein: CASSQAGNQQETQYF. The CDR3 DNA reads TGCGCCAGCAGCCAAGCCGGGAACCAACAAGAGACCCAGTACTTC. The V call is TRBV4-1, the J call TRBJ2-5, with D perhaps matching TRBD2 (5 bases). CDR3 length equals 15 residues. Germline CDR1 is MGHRA and CDR2 is YSYEKL. V gave up 1 base and J gave up 2 bases, with 11 bases separating them.

The V gene is TRBV19, the J gene TRBJ2-5; D is unclear. There are 12 residues in the CDR3. The germline V gene has CDR1 LNHDA and CDR2 SQIVND (reference sequence). V dropped 2 bases and J dropped 4 bases, with 5 bases sitting between them. CDR3 region: CASSINRETQYF. The CDR3 DNA follows: TGTGCCAGTAGTATAAACCGAGAGACCCAGTACTTC.

The chain is built from TRBV29-1 and TRBJ2-7; either TRBD1 or TRBD2 may fit D (6 bases each). The CDR3 is 14 amino acids. V lost 4 bases and J 7 bases, leaving 20 bases between the germline ends. CDR1 and CDR2 (germline): SQVTM, ANQGSEA. CDR3 residues: CSVGGAGQPGEQYF. CDR3 DNA: TGCAGCGTTGGGGGGGCGGGCCAGCCGGGAGAGCAGTACTTC.

The chain couples TRBV6-6 to TRBJ2-5; D not resolved. The CDR3 runs to 13 residues. In germline, CDR1 is MNHNY, CDR2 SVGAGI (reference sequence). V lost 1 base to trimming and J lost 4 bases, with 7 bases between them. This CDR3 reads CASSYYPRETQYF. The DNA for the CDR3 is TGTGCCAGCAGTTACTATCCAAGAGAGACCCAGTACTTC.

The chain combines TRBV5-1 with TRBJ2-2; perhaps TRBD1 as D (5 bases). V lost 2 bases and J lost 3, with 11 bases in between. The CDR3 loop spans 15 amino acids. The germline gives CDR1 SGHRS, CDR2 YFSETQ. The CDR3 DNA is TGCGCCAGCAGCTTACCCCGGACACACACCGGGGAGCTGTTTTTT. This encodes CASSLPRTHTGELFF.

The chain combines TRBV19 with TRBJ2-1; D unclear. Germline values: CDR1 LNHDA, CDR2 SQIVND (reference sequence). V lost 6 bases and J lost 10, with 13 bases in between. CDR3 size: 12 residues. CDR3 DNA: TGTGCCAGTAGCGAGAGGAGAAGGGAGCAGTTCTTC. Translated: CASSERRREQFF.

Only a few counts were recorded for this clone. The chain is built from TRBV29-1 and TRBJ2-7; no reliable D call. The V gene's germline CDR1 is SQVTM and CDR2 ANQGSEA. Trimming pared 7 bases from V and 0 bases from J, leaving 7 bases between. The CDR3 spans 11 residues. The CDR3 sequence is CSAHSSYEQYF. In DNA, the CDR3 is TGCAGCGCACATAGCTCCTACGAGCAGTACTTC.

This clone was observed a handful of times. This rearrangement joins TRBV5-4 to TRBJ1-2, with D uncertain. Germline values: CDR1 SGHNT, CDR2 YYREEE (reference sequence). This CDR3 region has 11 residues. The ends were cut back, 6 bases at V and 8 bases at J, with 11 bases in the middle. The CDR3 DNA is TGTGCCAGCACACCTTCGAGGGGCTACACCTTC. It specifies CASTPSRGYTF.

In its sample, this clone was seen a few times. J is TRBJ2-7 and V is TRBV28; 9 bases are a match to TRBD1. The junction had 6 bases not matched to a gene; V was cut back by 6 bases and J by 3 bases. CDR1 and CDR2 from the germline V gene are MDHEN and SYDVKM. The CDR3 consists of 14 residues. The CDR3 sequence is CASRRDRDVYEQYF. CDR3 nucleotide sequence: TGTGCCAGCAGACGGGACAGGGATGTCTACGAGCAGTACTTC.